At least ten counts were recorded for the clone carrying this TCR beta chain. The antigen is unknown. Sequencing ends 3 residues short of the CDR3 end; the germline J gene provides the rest. This specimen belongs to a study of T cell clonality in common variable immunodeficiency. Profiled with immunoSEQ multiplex PCR; TCRdb holds only in-frame clones, not every one. The sample presents under 30,000 clones, none singletons. Germline CDR1 SGHTA, CDR2 FQGTGA. V shed 3 bases and J shed 1 base, with 5 bases lying between them. The CDR3 has 13 amino acids. Study results and limitations: The cause of increased CVID clonality remains unclear without subpopulation sequencing.

Patients and controls were mostly of Caucasian heritage. The sequenced sample consisted of peripheral blood mononuclear cells. The sequence came from a person aged 18 to 70 in good health. The chain employs TRBV7-3 and TRBJ2-3; D unclear. The CDR3 spells CASSFEGTDTQYF. The CDR3 DNA, read in part, is TGTGCCAGCAGCTTCGAGGGCACAGATACG.